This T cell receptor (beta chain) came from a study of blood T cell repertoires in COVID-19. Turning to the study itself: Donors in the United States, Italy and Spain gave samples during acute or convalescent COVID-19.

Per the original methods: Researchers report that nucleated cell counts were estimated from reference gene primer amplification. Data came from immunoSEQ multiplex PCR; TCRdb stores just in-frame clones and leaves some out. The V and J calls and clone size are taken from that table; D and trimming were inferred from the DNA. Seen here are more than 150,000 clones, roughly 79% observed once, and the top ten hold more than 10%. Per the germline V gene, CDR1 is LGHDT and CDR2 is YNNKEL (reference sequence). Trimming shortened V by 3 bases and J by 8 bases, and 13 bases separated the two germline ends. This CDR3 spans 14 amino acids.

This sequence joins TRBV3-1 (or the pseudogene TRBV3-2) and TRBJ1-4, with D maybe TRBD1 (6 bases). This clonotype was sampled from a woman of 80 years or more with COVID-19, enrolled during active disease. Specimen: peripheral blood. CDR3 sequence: CASSQNRDWEKLFF. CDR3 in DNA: TGTGCCAGCAGCCAGAACAGGGATTGGGAAAAACTGTTTTTT.